This T cell receptor beta chain came from a study of cytomegalovirus exposure and HLA in healthy donors. Overall study context: Tens of millions of unique TCRs from HLA-typed donors made up an early data release.

Trimming shortened V by 6 bases and J by 0 bases, and 8 bases separated the two germline ends. The CDR3 contains 14 residues. Germline loops: CDR1 ENHRY, CDR2 SYGVKD. The study ran its PCR with 60 Vbeta and 13 Jbeta primers. Produced via immunoSEQ multiplex PCR; TCRdb's table is partial and in-frame only. This table has fewer than 200,000 clones, 76% appearing once. Study-wide points: The study listed approximately 160 cytomegalovirus-associated TCR beta chains. Among immune exposure information, only CMV serostatus was available. Three chains tied to CMV proved CMV antigen-specific in vitro.

Concerning this clone itself: What it recognizes is unknown.

J is TRBJ2-2 and V is TRBV10-3; D is perhaps TRBD1 (6 bases). The sample consisted of PBMCs. This clonotype was obtained from a female donor in good health and CMV-seronegative. CDR3 in amino acids: CAIRGASNTGELFF. The CDR3 coding sequence is TGTGCCATCAGGGGGGCCTCGAACACCGGGGAGCTGTTTTTT.